The clone carrying this T cell receptor beta chain was seen a few times. The data are from a study of blood T cell repertoires in COVID-19. TCRdb's table, derived via immunoSEQ multiplex PCR, lists solely in-frame clones and lacks some. The sample lists approximately 230,000 clones, roughly four fifths occurring once. Participants' own reports of clinical history determined their cohort assignment. Donors in Cohort 3 who had recovered were those with two negative PCRs, healthcare professional clearance, or resolution of their symptoms. This sequence was found in a man aged 40-50 years who had recovered from COVID-19. The material sequenced was PBMCs or T cells enriched from blood (not recorded which).

In nucleotides, the CDR3 is TGTGCCAGCAGTTTATACCCCTTCCCAGCTGAAGCTTTCTTT. Translated, it gives CASSLYPFPAEAFF. The rearrangement joins TRBV28 to TRBJ1-1; D gene ambiguous. The CDR3 totals 14 residues. The germline V and J ends were trimmed by 1 base and 6 bases, with 12 bases remaining between them. The germline gives CDR1 MDHEN, CDR2 SYDVKM.